This TCR beta chain appears in the sequencing data of a study of radiation and T cells in renal cell carcinoma. Time point specified: blood 4 weeks post-SBRT, at nephrectomy. Indicated treatment: 15 Gy SBRT to primary tumor, nephrectomy 4 weeks later. Nephrectomy followed 15 Gy stereotactic body radiation by 4 weeks. Radiation-treated patients gave blood at baseline, week 2 and week 4. This renal cell carcinoma was of the clear cell type. Sequencing was performed with immunoSEQ multiplex PCR; in TCRdb, only in-frame clones are kept and a portion is missing. The repertoire includes 130,000 to 150,000 clones, approximately 86% of them detected once, and around 17% sits in the top ten. The CDR3 length is 12 residues. Between the trimmed V and J ends, which lost 8 bases and 6 bases, there was a span of 13 bases. Per germline, CDR1 MNHEY and CDR2 SMNVEV (reference sequence).

This receptor was identified in a woman in her forties or fifties with renal cell carcinoma. J is TRBJ2-5 and V is TRBV27, with D unclear. The input for sequencing was blood, taken from a patient whose treatment included radiotherapy and nephrectomy. CDR3: CASGHPVKTQYF. The CDR3 DNA is TGTGCCAGCGGCCACCCTGTGAAGACCCAGTACTTC.